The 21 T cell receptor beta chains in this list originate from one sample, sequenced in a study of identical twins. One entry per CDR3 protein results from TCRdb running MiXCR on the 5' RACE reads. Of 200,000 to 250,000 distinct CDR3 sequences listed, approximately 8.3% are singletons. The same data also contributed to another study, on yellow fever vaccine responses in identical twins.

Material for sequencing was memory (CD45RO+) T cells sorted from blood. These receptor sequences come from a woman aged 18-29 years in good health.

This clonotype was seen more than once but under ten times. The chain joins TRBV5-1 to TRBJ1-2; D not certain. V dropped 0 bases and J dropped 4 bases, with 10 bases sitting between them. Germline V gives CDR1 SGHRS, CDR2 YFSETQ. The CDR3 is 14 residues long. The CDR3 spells CASSLDGEFYGYTF. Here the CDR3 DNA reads TGCGCCAGCAGCTTGGACGGGGAGTTCTATGGCTACACCTTC.

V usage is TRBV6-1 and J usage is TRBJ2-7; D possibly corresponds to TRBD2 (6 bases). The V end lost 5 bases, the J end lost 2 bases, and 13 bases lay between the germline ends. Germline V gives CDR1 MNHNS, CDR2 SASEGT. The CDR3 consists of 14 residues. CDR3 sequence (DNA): TGTGCCAGCAGTCCCCCGGGACTGACCTACGAGCAGTACTTC. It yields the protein CASSPPGLTYEQYF.

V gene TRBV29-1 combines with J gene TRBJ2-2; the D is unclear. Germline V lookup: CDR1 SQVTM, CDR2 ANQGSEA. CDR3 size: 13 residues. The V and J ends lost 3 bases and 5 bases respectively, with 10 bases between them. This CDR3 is CSVEVRATGELFF. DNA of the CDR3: TGCAGCGTTGAGGTTAGGGCAACCGGGGAGCTGTTTTTT.

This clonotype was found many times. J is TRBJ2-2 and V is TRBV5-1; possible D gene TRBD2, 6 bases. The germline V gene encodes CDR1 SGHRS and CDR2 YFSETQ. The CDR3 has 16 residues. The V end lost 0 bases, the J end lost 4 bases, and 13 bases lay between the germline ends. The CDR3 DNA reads TGCGCCAGCAGCTTGGGACTAGTAGGATTCACCGGGGAGCTGTTTTTT. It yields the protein CASSLGLVGFTGELFF.

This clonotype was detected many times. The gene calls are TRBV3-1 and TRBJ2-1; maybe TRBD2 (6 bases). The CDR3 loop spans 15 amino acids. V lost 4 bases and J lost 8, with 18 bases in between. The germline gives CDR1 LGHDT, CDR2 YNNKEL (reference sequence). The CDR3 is CASSLVEGRRDEQFF. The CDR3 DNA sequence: TGTGCCAGCAGCCTGGTGGAGGGAAGACGGGATGAGCAGTTCTTC.

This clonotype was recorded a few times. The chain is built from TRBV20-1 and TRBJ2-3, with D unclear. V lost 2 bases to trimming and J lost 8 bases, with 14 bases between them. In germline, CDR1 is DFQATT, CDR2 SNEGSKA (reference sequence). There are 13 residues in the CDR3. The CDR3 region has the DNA TGCAGTGCTAGATCCACAGAGGTTGTTACGCAGTATTTT. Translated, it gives CSARSTEVVTQYF.

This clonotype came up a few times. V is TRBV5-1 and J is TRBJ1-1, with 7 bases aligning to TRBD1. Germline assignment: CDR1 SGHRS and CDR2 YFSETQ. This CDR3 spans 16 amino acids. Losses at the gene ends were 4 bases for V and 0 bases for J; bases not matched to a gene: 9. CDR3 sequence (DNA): TGCGCCAGCAGCCCCCGGGACAGCTACATGAACACTGAAGCTTTCTTT. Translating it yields CASSPRDSYMNTEAFF.

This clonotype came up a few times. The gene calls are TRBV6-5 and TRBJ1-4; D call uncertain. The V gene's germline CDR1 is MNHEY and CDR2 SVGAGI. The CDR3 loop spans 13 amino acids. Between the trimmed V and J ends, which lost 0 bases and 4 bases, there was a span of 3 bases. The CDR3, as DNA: TGTGCCAGCAGTTACTCGATTAATGAAAAACTGTTTTTT. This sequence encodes CASSYSINEKLFF.

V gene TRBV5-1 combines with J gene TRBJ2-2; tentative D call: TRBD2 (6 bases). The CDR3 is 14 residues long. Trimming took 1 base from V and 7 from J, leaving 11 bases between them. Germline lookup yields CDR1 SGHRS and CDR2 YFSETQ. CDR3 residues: CASSLSGFGGELFF. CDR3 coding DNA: TGCGCCAGCAGCTTGAGCGGGTTTGGCGGGGAGCTGTTTTTT. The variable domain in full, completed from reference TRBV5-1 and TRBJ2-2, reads KAGVTQTPRYLIKTRGQQVTLSCSPISGHRSVSWYQQTPGQGLQFLFEYFSETQRNKGNFPGRFSGRQFSNSRSEMNVSTLELGDSALYLCASSLSGFGGELFFGEGSRLTVL.

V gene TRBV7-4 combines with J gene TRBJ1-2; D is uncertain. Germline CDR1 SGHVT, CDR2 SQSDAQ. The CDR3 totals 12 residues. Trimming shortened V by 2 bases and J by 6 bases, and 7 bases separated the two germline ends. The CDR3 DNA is TGTGCCAGCAGCTTAACGAGTCATGGCTACACCTTC. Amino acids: CASSLTSHGYTF.

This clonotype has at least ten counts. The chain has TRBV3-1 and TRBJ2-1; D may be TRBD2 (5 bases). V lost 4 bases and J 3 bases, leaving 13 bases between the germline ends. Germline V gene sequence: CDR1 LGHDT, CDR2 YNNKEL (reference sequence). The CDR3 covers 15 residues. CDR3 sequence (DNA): TGTGCCAGCAGCCTCCCTGCTGCGGGCTACAATGAGCAGTTCTTC. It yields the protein CASSLPAAGYNEQFF.

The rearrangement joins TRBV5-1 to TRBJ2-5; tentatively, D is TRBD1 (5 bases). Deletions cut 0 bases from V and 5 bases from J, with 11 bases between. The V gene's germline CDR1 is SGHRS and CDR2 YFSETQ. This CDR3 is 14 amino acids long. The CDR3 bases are TGCGCCAGCAGCTTGGCTGGGGCTGATGAGACCCAGTACTTC. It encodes CASSLAGADETQYF.

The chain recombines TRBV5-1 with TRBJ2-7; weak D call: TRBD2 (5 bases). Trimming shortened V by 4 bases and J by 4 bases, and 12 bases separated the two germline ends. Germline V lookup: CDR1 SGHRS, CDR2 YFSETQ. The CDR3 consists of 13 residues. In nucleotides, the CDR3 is TGCGCCAGCAGCGACAAGGGAGAATACGAGCAGTACTTC. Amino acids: CASSDKGEYEQYF.

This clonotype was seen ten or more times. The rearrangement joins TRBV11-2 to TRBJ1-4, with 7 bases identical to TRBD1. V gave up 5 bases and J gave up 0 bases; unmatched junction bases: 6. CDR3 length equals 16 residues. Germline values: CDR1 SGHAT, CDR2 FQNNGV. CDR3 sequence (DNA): TGTGCCAGCAGCACCTACAGGGGTACAACTAATGAAAAACTGTTTTTT. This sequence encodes CASSTYRGTTNEKLFF.

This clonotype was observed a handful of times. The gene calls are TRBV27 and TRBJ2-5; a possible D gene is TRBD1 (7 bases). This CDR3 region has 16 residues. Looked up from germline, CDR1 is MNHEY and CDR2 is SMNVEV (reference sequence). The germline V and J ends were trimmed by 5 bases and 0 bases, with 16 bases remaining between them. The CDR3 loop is CASSPQGGQYQETQYF. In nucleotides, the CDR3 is TGTGCCAGCAGTCCGCAGGGGGGACAGTACCAAGAGACCCAGTACTTC.

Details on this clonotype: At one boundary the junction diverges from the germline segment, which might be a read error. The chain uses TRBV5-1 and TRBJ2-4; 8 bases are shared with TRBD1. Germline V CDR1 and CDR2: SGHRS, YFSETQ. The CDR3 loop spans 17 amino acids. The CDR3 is CASSLDGTGLARNIQYF. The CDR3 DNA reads TGCGCCAGCAGCTTGGATGGGACAGGTCTAGCCAGAAACATTCAGTACTTC.

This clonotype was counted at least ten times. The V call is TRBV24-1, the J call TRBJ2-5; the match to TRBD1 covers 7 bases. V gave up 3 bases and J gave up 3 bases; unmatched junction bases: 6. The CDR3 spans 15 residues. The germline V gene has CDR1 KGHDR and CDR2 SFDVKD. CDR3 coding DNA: TGTGCCACCAGTGATCAGCGTACAGGGGAAGAGACCCAGTACTTC. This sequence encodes CATSDQRTGEETQYF.

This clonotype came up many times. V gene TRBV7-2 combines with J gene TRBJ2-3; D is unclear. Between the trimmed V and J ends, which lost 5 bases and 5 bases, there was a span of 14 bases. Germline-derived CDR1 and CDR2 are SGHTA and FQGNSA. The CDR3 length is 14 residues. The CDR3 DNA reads TGTGCCAGCAGCCGGAAACCTATCGAAGATACGCAGTATTTT. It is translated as CASSRKPIEDTQYF.

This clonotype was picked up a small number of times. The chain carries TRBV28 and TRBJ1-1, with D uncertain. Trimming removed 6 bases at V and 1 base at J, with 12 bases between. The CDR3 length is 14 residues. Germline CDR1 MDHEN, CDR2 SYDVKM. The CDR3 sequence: CASRNLKGNTEAFF. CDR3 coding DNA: TGTGCCAGCAGGAACCTCAAAGGGAACACTGAAGCTTTCTTT.

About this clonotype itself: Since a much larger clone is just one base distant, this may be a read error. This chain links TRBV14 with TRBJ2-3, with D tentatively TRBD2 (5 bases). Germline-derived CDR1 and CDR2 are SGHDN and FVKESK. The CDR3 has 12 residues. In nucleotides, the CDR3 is TGTGCCAGCAGCCAGGTCCGGGATATGCAGTATTTT. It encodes CASSQVRDMQYF.

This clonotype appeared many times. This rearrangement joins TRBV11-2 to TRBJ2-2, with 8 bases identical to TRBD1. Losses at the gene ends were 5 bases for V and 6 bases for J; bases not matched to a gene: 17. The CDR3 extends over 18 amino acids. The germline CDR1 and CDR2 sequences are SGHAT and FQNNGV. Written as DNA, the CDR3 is TGTGCCAGCAGCCCGGGGAGCACAGGGGGTCTTTTACCCGGGGAGCTGTTTTTT. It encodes CASSPGSTGGLLPGELFF.